These T cell receptor beta chains were read from a single sample in a study of blood T cell repertoires in COVID-19. Clones were sequenced by immunoSEQ multiplex PCR, and TCRdb holds only the in-frame ones, with some missing. The repertoire holds approximately 60,000 clones, about 94% seen once, with less than 3.5% in the top ten. The sequenced sample consisted of peripheral blood. The receptors derive from a man between 65 and 85 years old with active COVID-19. Each CDR3 is given with its conserved first and last residue. A D gene is named only where the DNA matches it firmly. Part of the rows lack a size; the others show once, few, many or a class for expanded clones.

v_gene,abundance,j_gene,d_gene,CDR3nt,CDR3aa
TRBV6-5,once,TRBJ2-2,-,TGTGCCAGCAGACCCTGGGGAGCCGGGGAGCTGTTTTTT,CASRPWGAGELFF
TRBV11-2,-,TRBJ1-1,-,TGTGCCAGCAGCTTAGTATCTTCCACTGAAGCTTTCTTT,CASSLVSSTEAFF
TRBV6-6,-,TRBJ1-5,TRBD1,TGTGCCAGCAGCCCGACAGGGCCCCCCAATCAGCCCCAGCATTTT,CASSPTGPPNQPQHF
TRBV6-5,-,TRBJ1-3,-,TGTGCCAGCAGTTACTCTCGGGGCTCTGGAAACACCATATATTTT,CASSYSRGSGNTIYF
TRBV6-5,-,TRBJ2-5,-,TGTGCCAGCAGTTACGACAGGTTCGTGGAGACCCAGTACTTC,CASSYDRFVETQYF
TRBV27,-,TRBJ1-2,-,TGTGCCAGCAGTTCCCAATTCCGGCCCGGGGACTATGGCTACACCTTC,CASSSQFRPGDYGYTF
TRBV5-5,-,TRBJ1-2,TRBD1,TGTGCCAGCAGCCGGGACAGGAGTTACTATGGCTACACCTTC,CASSRDRSYYGYTF
TRBV7-9,once,TRBJ2-6,TRBD1,TGTGCCAGCAGGACCGGGACAGGGCCTTCCTCTGGGGCCAACGTCCTGACTTTC,CASRTGTGPSSGANVLTF
TRBV5-1,-,TRBJ2-1,-,TGCGCCAGCAGCTTGCCGCGGAGCTCCTACAATGAGCAGTTCTTC,CASSLPRSSYNEQFF
TRBV5-4,-,TRBJ2-2,TRBD1,TGTGCCAGCAGCTTAGACCTCCCGGGACAGACCACCGGGGAGCTGTTTTTT,CASSLDLPGQTTGELFF
TRBV2,-,TRBJ2-3,-,TGTGCCAGCAGTGAAGCGTGGCGGGGAAATCCATCTAGCACAGATACGCAGTATTTT,CASSEAWRGNPSSTDTQYF
TRBV5-1,-,TRBJ1-2,-,TGCGCCAGCAGCTGGCAGGCCCCGACTAACTATGGCTACACCTTC,CASSWQAPTNYGYTF
TRBV6-6,once,TRBJ2-3,TRBD2,TGTGCCAGCAGCACTACCGGGGGGTATGGAGATACGCAGTATTTT,CASSTTGGYGDTQYF
TRBV11-3,-,TRBJ2-3,-,TGTGCCAGCAGCCGGGATCCATTTCGCACAGATACGCAGTATTTT,CASSRDPFRTDTQYF
TRBV7-6,-,TRBJ1-1,TRBD1,TGTGCCAGCAGCTTGGACAGGGCCCGGTCTGAAGCTTTCTTT,CASSLDRARSEAFF
TRBV5-1,-,TRBJ2-1,TRBD2,TGCGCCAGCAGCTTTATTGCGGGGGGGTACAATGAGCAGTTCTTC,CASSFIAGGYNEQFF
TRBV4-2,-,TRBJ2-1,TRBD2,TGTGCCAGCAGCCAAGTGTCTAGCGGGGACAATGAGCAGTTCTTC,CASSQVSSGDNEQFF
TRBV7-9,-,TRBJ1-1,-,TGTGCCAGCAGCGTATTGGGGCCCATGAACACTGAAGCTTTCTTT,CASSVLGPMNTEAFF
TRBV2,-,TRBJ2-1,TRBD1,TGTGCCAGCAGTGAAGTCGGGACAGGGGGCAATGAGCAGTTCTTC,CASSEVGTGGNEQFF
TRBV7-3,-,TRBJ2-2,TRBD1,TGTGCCAGCAGACGGGGACAGAGGAACACCGGGGAGCTGTTTTTT,CASRRGQRNTGELFF
TRBV27,-,TRBJ1-2,TRBD1,TGTGCCAGCAGTTCCCGGACAGGGACCCTAGTTAACTATGGCTACACCTTC,CASSSRTGTLVNYGYTF
TRBV13,-,TRBJ1-6,TRBD1,TGTGCCAGCAGTCGGGACAGGGGAAATCATAATTCACCCCTCCACTTT,CASSRDRGNHNSPLHF
TRBV7-9,-,TRBJ2-2,-,TGTGCCAGCAGTTTCGACAGAGGCACCGGGGAGCTGTTTTTT,CASSFDRGTGELFF
TRBV28,-,TRBJ1-5,TRBD1,TGTGCCAGCAGTTCGGGACAGGGGACCAATCAGCCCCAGCATTTT,CASSSGQGTNQPQHF
TRBV4-2,once,TRBJ2-2,-,TGTGCCAGCAGCCAGTTAACACAGGGGGGGGCCGGGGAGCTGTTTTTT,CASSQLTQGGAGELFF